A single sample gave rise to the 19 T cell receptor beta chains below, sequenced in a study of T cell clonality in common variable immunodeficiency. Their antigens remain unidentified. This table comes from immunoSEQ multiplex PCR, and its TCRdb copy is limited to in-frame clones, with some not included. The sample is made up of over 20,000 clones, none counted only once. Overall study results and limits: In common variable immunodeficiency, TCR beta chains reportedly carried fewer deletions and N-nucleotide insertions.

Sequencing input: peripheral blood mononuclear cells. All receptors derive from a human donor with common variable immunodeficiency.

Ten or more counts support this clone. The missing CDR3 end, 3 residues past where the read stops, is filled in from the germline J gene. V is TRBV13 and J is TRBJ1-2; possible D gene TRBD1, 6 bases. Germline CDR1 reads PRHDT; CDR2 reads FYEKMQ (reference sequence). The CDR3 is 17 amino acids. V was clipped by 5 bases and J by 1 base, with 20 bases between them. This chain's CDR3 is CASSQNTRGSFNYGYTF. The CDR3 bases that were read are TGTGCCAGCAGCCAAAACACCAGGGGCAGCTTTAACTATGGC.

Note on this clone: The DNA ends 3 residues before the CDR3 does, and the rest of the CDR3 is filled in from the germline J gene. The rearrangement joins TRBV7-9 to TRBJ1-2; D unresolved. The CDR3 is 14 amino acids. The germline gives CDR1 SEHNR, CDR2 FQNEAQ (reference sequence). The CDR3: CASSFSLTDSGYTF. The part of the CDR3 DNA that was read is TGTGCCAGCAGCTTTAGTCTAACCGACTCCGGC.

This clone came up a few times. With the read ending 3 residues before the CDR3 end, the germline J gene is used to fill in that end. The V and J genes are TRBV18 and TRBJ2-5, with TRBD1 as a possible D gene (5 bases). The CDR3 has 16 amino acids. From germline, CDR1 is KGHSH and CDR2 LQKENI. V was cut by 2 bases and J by 5 bases, with 18 bases left in between. Partial CDR3 DNA: TGTGCCAGCTCACCAGGAAATGCACAGGAGACGGAGACC. Its protein is CASSPGNAQETET. The CDR3 reads in full as CASSPGNAQETETQYF.

In this sample, this clone turned up many times. The read stops 3 residues short of the end of the CDR3; the missing end is completed from the germline J gene. V and J are TRBV18 and TRBJ1-2, with D perhaps TRBD1 (5 bases). The CDR3 extends over 15 amino acids. Germline values: CDR1 KGHSH, CDR2 LQKENI. With 6 bases removed from V and 7 bases from J, the gap between germline ends came to 21 bases. The chain's CDR3 is CASSQGPNEALGYTF. CDR3 DNA, as far as it was read: TGTGCCAGCTCCCAGGGCCCCAATGAGGCGCTTGGC.

Many counts were recorded for this clone. CDR3 amino acids: CASSLGGRTYNEQFF. CDR3 DNA (partial): TGTGCCAGCAGCTTGGGCGGGAGAACCTACAATGAG. The chain carries TRBV5-6 and TRBJ2-1, with 7 bases matching TRBD2. The missing CDR3 end, 3 residues past where the read stops, is filled in from the germline J gene. The CDR3 sequence is 15 residues long. Per germline, CDR1 SGHDT and CDR2 YYEEEE. The ends lost 0 bases at V and 2 bases at J; junction bases unmatched: 2.

On this clone: From the germline J gene comes the end of the CDR3, since the read stops 3 residues before it. The chain employs TRBV5-4 and TRBJ2-1; TRBD1 agrees at 9 bases. This CDR3 is built from 15 residues. CDR1 is SGHNT and CDR2 is YYREEE in the germline V gene (reference sequence). The J segment lost 3 bases and the V segment lost 4 bases, leaving 5 bases of the junction unmatched. CDR3: CASSTGTGNYNEQFF. The CDR3 bases that were read are TGTGCCAGCAGCACGGGGACAGGGAACTACAATGAG. The full variable domain, rest sourced from reference TRBV5-4 and TRBJ2-1, is ETGVTQSPTHLIKTRGQQVTLRCSSQSGHNTVSWYQQALGQGPQFIFQYYREEENGRGNFPPRFSGLQFPNYSSELNVNALELDDSALYLCASSTGTGNYNEQFFGPGTRLTVL.

The sample holds many counts of this clone. The read ends 3 residues before the CDR3 terminus; that terminus is restored from the germline J gene. The chain couples TRBV19 to TRBJ2-5, with 7 bases identical to TRBD2. Germline loops: CDR1 LNHDA, CDR2 SQIVND (reference sequence). The CDR3 spans 14 residues. The ends lost 5 bases at V and 0 bases at J; junction bases unmatched: 3. Partial CDR3 DNA: TGTGCCAGTAGTGTGCTAGCGGACCAAGAGACC. This codes for CASSVLADQET. The CDR3, in full, reads CASSVLADQETQYF.

In its sample, this clone was seen a few times. Read coverage stops 3 residues before the CDR3 terminus; the germline J gene supplies the remainder. The rearrangement links TRBV2 to TRBJ2-1; 7 nucleotides line up with TRBD2. CDR3 size: 15 residues. The V segment lost 4 bases and the J segment 5 bases; nucleotides outside the gene matches: 8. CDR1 is SNHLY and CDR2 is FYNNEI in the germline V gene. The CDR3 DNA, read in part, is TGTGCCAGCAGTGTGGGGGGGAGTACGCACAATGAG. Its translation: CASSVGGSTHNE. The full CDR3 sequence reads CASSVGGSTHNEQFF.

In its sample, this clone is medium-sized. The missing CDR3 end, 3 residues past where the read stops, is filled in from the germline J gene. The chain combines TRBV27 with TRBJ2-2; 8 bases are a match to TRBD2. CDR1 is MNHEY and CDR2 is SMNVEV in the germline V gene (reference sequence). V was clipped by 5 bases and J by 2 bases; unmatched bases: 10. The CDR3 contains 17 residues. The CDR3 spells CASSPRGGIINTGELFF. The sequenced CDR3 bases are TGTGCCAGCAGTCCCCGGGGGGGCATTATTAACACCGGGGAG.

With respect to this clone: With the read ending 3 residues before the CDR3 end, the germline J gene is used to fill in that end. The genes are TRBV19 and TRBJ1-2; the D gene is possibly TRBD1 (5 bases). Trimming cost V 5 bases and J 1 base, with 14 bases left between them. Germline V lookup: CDR1 LNHDA, CDR2 SQIVND (reference sequence). The CDR3 totals 15 residues. Incomplete CDR3 DNA: TGTGCCAGTAGTCCTTTAGCACAGGTTAACTATGGC. The encoded protein is CASSPLAQVNYG. The entire CDR3 is CASSPLAQVNYGYTF.

Only a few counts were recorded for this clone. Incomplete CDR3 DNA: TGTGCCAGCAGCTTAGGAGGAGGGGCCTACGAG. It translates to CASSLGGGAYE. The entire CDR3 is CASSLGGGAYEQYF. V usage is TRBV11-3 and J usage is TRBJ2-7, with a weak D call TRBD2 (6 bases). The read terminates 3 residues ahead of where the CDR3 ends, so the germline J gene completes it. The CDR3 spans 14 residues. The V end lost 1 base, the J end lost 2 bases, and 9 bases lay between the germline ends. Germline CDR1 is SGHNT and CDR2 is YENEEA.

Comments on this clone: The observed sequence ends 3 residues before the CDR3 terminus, with the missing tail filled in from the germline J gene. The gene calls are TRBV7-9 and TRBJ1-2; D might be TRBD1 (5 bases). Germline CDR1 reads SEHNR; CDR2 reads FQNEAQ (reference sequence). There are 15 residues in the CDR3. Trimming left V 2 bases short and J 7 bases short, with 17 bases between. CDR3 amino acids: CASSLWEGRRVGYTF. The CDR3 DNA, read in part, is TGTGCCAGCAGCTTATGGGAGGGGCGCAGGGTTGGC.

This CDR3 is CASRITGSNSPLHF. CDR3 bases read: TGTGCCAGCAGAATCACAGGGAGCAATTCACCC. The chain couples TRBV19 to TRBJ1-6, with a weak D call TRBD1 (6 bases). Read data end 3 residues before the CDR3 end; the end is taken from the germline J gene. The length of the CDR3 is 14 residues. Trimming left V 9 bases short and J 7 bases short, with 16 bases between. Germline CDR1 is LNHDA and CDR2 is SQIVND (reference sequence).

The table lists this clone with a few counts. The read ends 3 residues shy of where the CDR3 ends; the end is completed using the germline J gene. The chain has TRBV7-9 and TRBJ1-4, with unresolved D. The length of the CDR3 is 14 residues. The V gene's germline CDR1 is SEHNR and CDR2 FQNEAQ (reference sequence). Trimming took 4 bases from V and 8 from J, leaving 14 bases between them. CDR3 sequence: CASSSGTVHEKLFF. The CDR3 DNA, read in part, is TGTGCCAGCAGCTCAGGAACGGTACACGAAAAA.

With respect to this clone: The CDR3 extends 3 residues past the end of the read, so its final part is completed from the germline J gene. This sequence joins TRBV2 and TRBJ1-1; 8 positions agree with TRBD1. The length of the CDR3 is 13 residues. CDR1 SNHLY and CDR2 FYNNEI come from the germline V gene. The CDR3 protein is CASSYRGAVDAFF. Partial CDR3 DNA: TGTGCCAGCAGTTACAGGGGGGCCGTCGAC.

In its sample, this clone was seen a few times. The DNA ends 3 residues before the CDR3 does, and the rest of the CDR3 is filled in from the germline J gene. The J gene is TRBJ2-2, the V gene TRBV19; 8 bases fit TRBD2. The V and J ends lost 4 bases and 6 bases, in that order; junction bases with no gene match: 16. This CDR3 is built from 18 residues. Germline CDR1 is LNHDA and CDR2 is SQIVND (reference sequence). CDR3 bases read: TGTGCCAGTAGTAGATTGGGCACCGGGACTAGTCGCGCCGGGGAG. This gives the protein CASSRLGTGTSRAGE. The CDR3 in full is CASSRLGTGTSRAGELFF.

In this sample, this clone turned up many times. The CDR3 is cut off 3 residues early in the read; its end comes from the germline J gene. This sequence joins TRBV2 and TRBJ2-1; D is uncertain. Germline values: CDR1 SNHLY, CDR2 FYNNEI. The ends were cut back, 3 bases at V and 0 bases at J, with 9 bases in the middle. The CDR3 length is 15 residues. Incomplete CDR3 DNA: TGTGCCAGCAGTGAGATCGCGAGCTCCTACAATGAG. This gives the protein CASSEIASSYNE. The full CDR3 reads CASSEIASSYNEQFF.

In its sample, this clone was seen many times. The read gets to within 3 residues of the CDR3 end, and the germline J gene fills in the rest. The chain carries TRBV5-1 and TRBJ2-2; D uncertain. CDR1 and CDR2 from the germline V gene are SGHRS and YFSETQ. The CDR3 extends over 14 amino acids. V was shortened by 0 bases and J by 5 bases, with 8 bases between the two germline ends. CDR3 in amino acids: CASSLDLRTGELFF. Partial CDR3 DNA: TGCGCCAGCAGCTTGGATCTTAGAACCGGGGAG. The variable domain in full, with the rest retrieved from reference TRBV5-1 and TRBJ2-2, is KAGVTQTPRYLIKTRGQQVTLSCSPISGHRSVSWYQQTPGQGLQFLFEYFSETQRNKGNFPGRFSGRQFSNSRSEMNVSTLELGDSALYLCASSLDLRTGELFFGEGSRLTVL.

This clone was recorded at least ten times. The sequence runs out 3 residues before the end of the CDR3; the remainder is reconstructed from the germline J gene. This chain joins TRBV5-6 and TRBJ1-2; D is possibly TRBD1 (6 bases). Germline V gives CDR1 SGHDT, CDR2 YYEEEE. Trimming shortened V by 1 base and J by 3 bases, and 13 bases separated the two germline ends. CDR3 size: 15 residues. CDR3 bases read: TGTGCCAGCAGCTTGACTCAGGGGATTGACTATGGC. Its protein is CASSLTQGIDYG. The entire CDR3 protein is CASSLTQGIDYGYTF.